Below, 7 T cell receptor beta chains from the same sample are listed, as sequenced in a study of blood T cell repertoires in COVID-19. This table comes from immunoSEQ multiplex PCR, and its TCRdb copy is limited to in-frame clones, with some not included. The table lists some 150,000 clones, approximately 80% of them singletons. The specimen sequenced was peripheral blood. These receptors all come from a woman aged 80 or over in a cohort sampled during active or convalescent COVID-19.

In regard to this clone: The sample contains more than one DNA sequence encoding this CDR3. The rearrangement joins TRBV12-3 or TRBV12-4 to TRBJ1-4; D unresolved. V was trimmed by 3 bases and J by 8 bases, leaving 4 bases between them. The CDR3 loop spans 11 amino acids. CDR3 coding DNA: TGTGCCAGCAGTTTGAGAGAAAAACTGTTTTTT. It translates to CASSLREKLFF.

This rearrangement joins TRBV3-1 (or the pseudogene TRBV3-2) to TRBJ1-2; 9 positions agree with TRBD1. CDR3 length: 17 amino acids. V was clipped by 1 base and J by 1 base; unmatched bases: 7. In germline, CDR1 is LGHDT, CDR2 YNNKEL (reference sequence). The CDR3 coding sequence is TGTGCCAGCAGCCAAGTACGGGACAGGGTACATAACTATGGCTACACCTTC. Translation gives CASSQVRDRVHNYGYTF.

The V gene is TRBV3-1 (or the pseudogene TRBV3-2), the J gene TRBJ2-5; D may be TRBD2 (7 bases). Germline lookup yields CDR1 LGHDT and CDR2 YNNKEL (reference sequence). V lost 4 bases and J 3 bases, leaving 18 bases between the germline ends. The CDR3 runs to 16 residues. The CDR3 sequence is CASSLGGAPGEETQYF. The CDR3 nucleotides read TGTGCCAGCAGCCTAGGGGGGGCCCCGGGGGAAGAGACCCAGTACTTC.

This chain uses TRBV10-3 with TRBJ2-7; TRBD2 matches at 8 bases. Unmatched junction bases numbered 9, after V lost 6 bases and J lost 2 bases. Germline CDR1 and CDR2: ENHRY and SYGVKD. This CDR3 spans 15 amino acids. The CDR3 is CAISPGGGGTYEQYF. DNA for the CDR3: TGTGCCATCAGCCCCGGGGGCGGGGGGACCTACGAGCAGTACTTC.

This rearrangement joins TRBV14 to TRBJ2-5; D is uncertain. V was pared by 10 bases and J by 5 bases, with 11 bases between. Germline V gene data show CDR1 as SGHDN and CDR2 as FVKESK. The CDR3 is made up of 11 amino acids. Written as DNA, the CDR3 is TGTGCCACCGGGTCCGGGGAGACCCAGTACTTC. Protein sequence: CATGSGETQYF. The complete variable domain, with remaining parts taken from reference TRBV14 and TRBJ2-5, reads EAGVTQFPSHSVIEKGQTVTLRCDPISGHDNLYWYRRVMGKEIKFLLHFVKESKQDESGMPNNRFLAERTGGTYSTLKVQPAELEDSGVYFCATGSGETQYFGPGTRLLVL.

This clone appeared a few times. This chain uses TRBV11-2 with TRBJ2-3; tentatively, D is TRBD2 (5 bases). Germline V gene sequence: CDR1 SGHAT, CDR2 FQNNGV. The CDR3 has 15 amino acids. Trimming removed 0 bases from V and 1 base from J, with 8 bases in between. The CDR3 loop reads CASSLDGVGTDTQYF. The CDR3 DNA follows: TGTGCCAGCAGCTTAGACGGGGTGGGCACAGATACGCAGTATTTT.

CDR3 amino acids: CASSIDIRDNEQFF. The CDR3 coding sequence is TGTGCCAGTAGTATAGATATCCGGGACAATGAGCAGTTCTTC. The chain is built from TRBV19 and TRBJ2-1; D gene ambiguous. V was pared by 0 bases and J by 5 bases, with 8 bases between. The germline V gene encodes CDR1 LNHDA and CDR2 SQIVND (reference sequence). There are 14 residues in the CDR3. The complete variable domain, with remaining parts taken from reference TRBV19 and TRBJ2-1, reads DGGITQSPKYLFRKEGQNVTLSCEQNLNHDAMYWYRQDPGQGLRLIYYSQIVNDFQKGDIAEGYSVSREKKESFPLTVTSAQKNPTAFYLCASSIDIRDNEQFFGPGTRLTVL.